This TCR beta chain was identified during a study of regulatory T cells in long-lasting Graves disease. Building the TCR beta libraries relied on iRepertoire HTBI primers, and CDR3 regions underwent Arm-PCR. TCRdb re-called the multiplex PCR reads through MiXCR, storing one row per CDR3 protein. The sample holds 400,000 to 500,000 distinct CDR3 sequences; around 17% are singletons and the top ten take roughly 10%. Time point described: newly diagnosed GD, antithyroid drugs for less than 3 months. Following extraction of RNA from PBMCs, that RNA was used to make the TCR library. Many counts were recorded for this clonotype. The antigen is unknown. Study outcomes and limitations: The study found persistent patients shared more public clonotypes (roughly 2,500) than new patients (around 870). Peripheral blood, not thyroid tissue, was the sole material studied. Few sampled subjects may have lowered accuracy.

Per the germline V gene, CDR1 is DFQATT and CDR2 is SNEGSKA (reference sequence). The CDR3 contains 14 residues. The junction had 6 bases not matched to a gene; V was cut back by 0 bases and J by 6 bases. The sample was also linked to a second study, of T cells in Graves' hyperthyroidism and ophthalmopathy. That paper notes: The model's output predicted ophthalmopathy at a median of 6.5 months prior to onset.

This specimen was peripheral blood mononuclear cells (PBMCs), taken at new diagnosis, from a patient treated with antithyroid drugs. The receptor was derived from a woman aged 30 to 39 with Graves disease. This chain joins TRBV20-1 and TRBJ2-3, with 7 nucleotides matching TRBD2. CDR3 nucleotides: TGCAGTGCTAGAGAGGCGGGAGTTTTGGATACGCAGTATTTT. Protein: CSAREAGVLDTQYF.